This is a list of T cell receptor beta chains from one sample in a study of metastatic and nonmetastatic thyroid tumors. TCRdb re-clonotyped the PCR reads via MiXCR. The sample lists approximately 74,000 clones; 11% to 15% were seen once. The sample taken for sequencing was blood. All receptors derive from a male donor with papillary thyroid cancer or a benign thyroid nodule (not recorded which). Some clones in this sample may be carry-over from other donors' samples. Each CDR3 is given with its conserved first and last residue. D genes are given only for firm matches. Only some rows state a clone size, as once, few, many or a class for expanded clones.

j_gene: TRBJ1-1
v_gene: TRBV27
abundance: many
d_gene: TRBD1
CDR3nt: TGTGCCAGCAGTACGGGGACAGTGAGTTTAAACACTGAAGCTTTCTTT
CDR3aa: CASSTGTVSLNTEAFF

j_gene: TRBJ2-1
v_gene: TRBV7-3
abundance: many
d_gene: TRBD2
CDR3nt: TGTGCCAGCAGCTCCTCTAGCGGGGCCTTGGAGCAGTTCTTC
CDR3aa: CASSSSSGALEQFF

j_gene: TRBJ2-7
v_gene: TRBV6-6
abundance: many
d_gene: TRBD2
CDR3nt: TGTGCCAGCAGTTACTCGGAAATCTCCTGGCGGGAGGACTTATACGAGCAGTACTTC
CDR3aa: CASSYSEISWREDLYEQYF

j_gene: TRBJ1-2
v_gene: TRBV5-6
abundance: many
d_gene: TRBD1
CDR3nt: TGTGCCAGCAGCTCCGAAAGGGGGCGCGGTTGGTATGGCTACACCTTC
CDR3aa: CASSSERGRGWYGYTF

j_gene: TRBJ2-7
v_gene: TRBV20-1
abundance: NA
d_gene: NA
CDR3nt: TGCATTGCTAGAGGGTGGGACCTTGCAACCTACGAGCAGTACTTC
CDR3aa: CIARGWDLATYEQYF

j_gene: TRBJ1-2
v_gene: TRBV30
abundance: many
d_gene: TRBD1
CDR3nt: TGTGCCTGCGCGAGACAGGGAGAATCTTATGGCTACACCTTC
CDR3aa: CACARQGESYGYTF

j_gene: TRBJ2-7
v_gene: TRBV6-1
abundance: few
d_gene: NA
CDR3nt: TGTGCCAGCAGTGAACGAGGGGGCGGGGAGTACGAGCAGTACTTC
CDR3aa: CASSERGGGEYEQYF

j_gene: TRBJ2-3
v_gene: TRBV9
abundance: many
d_gene: NA
CDR3nt: TGTGCCAGCAGCGATGACACAGATACGCAGTATTTT
CDR3aa: CASSDDTDTQYF

j_gene: TRBJ2-1
v_gene: TRBV2
abundance: many
d_gene: TRBD2
CDR3nt: TGTGCCAGCAGTCTAGCGGGCGATGAGCAGTTCTTC
CDR3aa: CASSLAGDEQFF

j_gene: TRBJ2-1
v_gene: TRBV20-1
abundance: many
d_gene: TRBD1
CDR3nt: TGCAGTGCTAGAGGCTGGTCACCGGGGACAGGGGAGAAAGAGCAGTTCTTC
CDR3aa: CSARGWSPGTGEKEQFF

j_gene: TRBJ1-1
v_gene: TRBV4-2
abundance: many
d_gene: TRBD1
CDR3nt: TGTGCCAGCAGCCAATTTTCGGACAGGGTGAGAGCTGAAGCTTTCTTT
CDR3aa: CASSQFSDRVRAEAFF

j_gene: TRBJ2-6
v_gene: TRBV6-2/TRBV6-3
abundance: few
d_gene: NA
CDR3nt: TGTGCCAGCATCTCCCCCCGGAGGAGCTCTGGGGCCAACGTCCTGACTTTC
CDR3aa: CASISPRRSSGANVLTF

j_gene: TRBJ1-1
v_gene: TRBV5-1
abundance: few
d_gene: NA
CDR3nt: TGCGCCAGCAGCAAAAGGACAGCCAGCCTGAACACTGAAGCTTTCTTT
CDR3aa: CASSKRTASLNTEAFF

j_gene: TRBJ2-3
v_gene: TRBV20-1
abundance: many
d_gene: NA
CDR3nt: TGCAGTGCTAGGGATCCTGGGGTGTATCGCACAGATACGCAGTATTTT
CDR3aa: CSARDPGVYRTDTQYF

j_gene: TRBJ1-1
v_gene: TRBV7-8
abundance: many
d_gene: NA
CDR3nt: TGTGCCAGCAGCTTAGCCCAGGGGTATGGGAACACTGAAGCTTTCTTT
CDR3aa: CASSLAQGYGNTEAFF

j_gene: TRBJ2-3
v_gene: TRBV6-1
abundance: many
d_gene: TRBD1
CDR3nt: TGTGCCAGCAGTGGCAGGGGGCTTTTGAGCACAGATACGCAGTATTTT
CDR3aa: CASSGRGLLSTDTQYF

j_gene: TRBJ2-5
v_gene: TRBV20-1
abundance: NA
d_gene: NA
CDR3nt: TGCAGTGCTGATAGCGGTATCGGTGAGACCCAGTACTTC
CDR3aa: CSADSGIGETQYF

j_gene: TRBJ2-3
v_gene: TRBV5-4
abundance: many
d_gene: NA
CDR3nt: TGTGCCAGCAGCTTGCGGGGGACAGATACGCAGTATTTT
CDR3aa: CASSLRGTDTQYF

j_gene: TRBJ1-1
v_gene: TRBV29-1
abundance: few
d_gene: NA
CDR3nt: TGCAGCGTCCTCAGGGGATCTGAAGCTTTCTTT
CDR3aa: CSVLRGSEAFF

j_gene: TRBJ2-1
v_gene: TRBV10-1
abundance: NA
d_gene: NA
CDR3nt: TGCGCCAGCAGTGACGACTCCCACAATGAGCAGTTCTTC
CDR3aa: CASSDDSHNEQFF